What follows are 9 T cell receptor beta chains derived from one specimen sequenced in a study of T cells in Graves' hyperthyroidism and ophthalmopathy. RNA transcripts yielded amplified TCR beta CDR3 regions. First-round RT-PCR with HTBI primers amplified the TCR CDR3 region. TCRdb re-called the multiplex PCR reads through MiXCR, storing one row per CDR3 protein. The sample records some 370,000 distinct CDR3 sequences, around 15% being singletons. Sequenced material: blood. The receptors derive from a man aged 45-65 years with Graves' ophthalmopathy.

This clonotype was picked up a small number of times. This CDR3 reads CASSFRGQGARNEQFF. The CDR3 bases are TGTGCCAGCAGTTTTAGGGGACAGGGGGCTCGGAATGAGCAGTTCTTC. The chain couples TRBV12-3 or TRBV12-4 to TRBJ2-1, with 12 bases aligning to TRBD1. The CDR3 consists of 16 residues. The J segment lost 7 bases and the V segment lost 3 bases, leaving 7 bases of the junction unmatched.

This CDR3 reads CASSYRATKDTGELFF. The CDR3, as DNA: TGTGCCAGCAGTTATAGGGCCACCAAGGATACCGGGGAGCTGTTTTTT. The genes are TRBV12-3 or TRBV12-4 and TRBJ2-2, with unresolved D. V was cut by 4 bases and J by 5 bases, with 17 bases left in between. The CDR3 totals 16 residues.

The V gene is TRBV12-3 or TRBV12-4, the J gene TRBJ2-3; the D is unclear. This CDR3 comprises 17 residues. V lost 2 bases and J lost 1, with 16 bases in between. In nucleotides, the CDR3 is TGTGCCAGCAGTTTATTTTCCGTAAAGTTGGGCACAGATACGCAGTATTTT. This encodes CASSLFSVKLGTDTQYF.

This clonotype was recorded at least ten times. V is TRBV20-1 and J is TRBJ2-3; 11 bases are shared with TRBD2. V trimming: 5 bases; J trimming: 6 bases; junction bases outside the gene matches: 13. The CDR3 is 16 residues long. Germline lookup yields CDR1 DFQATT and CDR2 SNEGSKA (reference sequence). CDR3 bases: TGCAGTGCTGGGACTAGCGGAGGGGGGGTAAGGGATACGCAGTATTTT. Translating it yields CSAGTSGGGVRDTQYF.

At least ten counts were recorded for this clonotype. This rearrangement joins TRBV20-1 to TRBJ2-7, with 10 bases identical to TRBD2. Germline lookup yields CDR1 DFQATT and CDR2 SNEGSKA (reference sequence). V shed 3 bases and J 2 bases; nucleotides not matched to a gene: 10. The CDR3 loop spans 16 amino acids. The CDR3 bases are TGCAGTGCTAGCACCGCTACTAGCGGGACGACCTACGAGCAGTACTTC. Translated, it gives CSASTATSGTTYEQYF.

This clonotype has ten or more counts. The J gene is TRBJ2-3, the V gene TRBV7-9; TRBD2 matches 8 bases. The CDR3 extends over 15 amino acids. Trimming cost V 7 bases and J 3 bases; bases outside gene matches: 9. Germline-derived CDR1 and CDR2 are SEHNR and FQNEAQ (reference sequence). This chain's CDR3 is CASNVREGGTDTQYF. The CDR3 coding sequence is TGTGCCAGCAACGTACGGGAGGGCGGTACAGATACGCAGTATTTT.

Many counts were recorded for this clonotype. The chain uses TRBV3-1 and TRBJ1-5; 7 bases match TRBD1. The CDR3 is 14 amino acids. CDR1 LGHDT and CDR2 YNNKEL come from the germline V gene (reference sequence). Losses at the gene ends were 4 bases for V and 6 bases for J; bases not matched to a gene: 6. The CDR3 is CASSPLPGGQPQHF. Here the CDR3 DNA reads TGTGCCAGCAGCCCATTACCAGGGGGTCAGCCCCAGCATTTT.

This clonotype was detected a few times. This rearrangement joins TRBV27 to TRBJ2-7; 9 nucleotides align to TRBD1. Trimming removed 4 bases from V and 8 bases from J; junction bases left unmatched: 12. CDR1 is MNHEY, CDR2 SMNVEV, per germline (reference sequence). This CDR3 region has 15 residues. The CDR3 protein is CASSWKQGAIQKQYF. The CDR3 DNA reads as TGTGCCAGCAGTTGGAAACAGGGGGCGATTCAGAAGCAGTACTTC.

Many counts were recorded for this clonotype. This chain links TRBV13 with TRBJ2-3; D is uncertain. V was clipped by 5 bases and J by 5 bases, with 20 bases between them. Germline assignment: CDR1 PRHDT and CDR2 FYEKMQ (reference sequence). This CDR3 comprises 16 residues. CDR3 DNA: TGTGCCAGCAGCCTCAACTACAGAGACCCTCAAGATACGCAGTATTTT. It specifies CASSLNYRDPQDTQYF.